This T cell receptor (beta chain) was captured by sequencing in a study of T cells in Graves' hyperthyroidism and ophthalmopathy. RNA transcripts gave rise to amplified TCR beta CDR3 regions. The HTBI set primed first-round TCR CDR3 RT-PCR. TCRdb passed the multiplex PCR reads through MiXCR, listing each CDR3 protein once. Found here are a few hundred thousand distinct CDR3 sequences, about 43% of them singletons; the top ten hold around 7.7%. CDR1 is MNHEY, CDR2 SMNVEV, per germline (reference sequence). V lost 3 bases, J lost 1 base, and 6 bases lay in between. The CDR3 sequence is 13 residues long. Over 18 months, lack of ophthalmopathy progression marked Graves' hyperthyroidism as stable. Aged 18 to 65, the patients had hyperthyroidism that was newly diagnosed and had lasted under 2 months. Not enrolled were patients with uncontrolled infection, other autoimmune disease, pregnancy or lactation.

The clonotype originates from a woman aged 18-29 years with Graves' hyperthyroidism. The rearrangement uses TRBV27 and TRBJ1-1; the D is unclear. Sequenced material: peripheral blood or thyroid tissue (not recorded which). CDR3 residues: CASSLGKNTEAFF. The CDR3 DNA follows: TGTGCCAGCAGTTTGGGGAAGAACACTGAAGCTTTCTTT.